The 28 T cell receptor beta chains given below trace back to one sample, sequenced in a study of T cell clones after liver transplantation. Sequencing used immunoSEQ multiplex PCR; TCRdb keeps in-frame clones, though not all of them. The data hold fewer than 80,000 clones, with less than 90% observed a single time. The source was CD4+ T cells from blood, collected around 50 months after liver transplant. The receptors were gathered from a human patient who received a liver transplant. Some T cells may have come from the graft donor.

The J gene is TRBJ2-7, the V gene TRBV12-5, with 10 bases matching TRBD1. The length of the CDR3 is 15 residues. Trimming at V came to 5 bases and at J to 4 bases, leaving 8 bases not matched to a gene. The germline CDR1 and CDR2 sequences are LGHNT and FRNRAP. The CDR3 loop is CASGPSTGGHYEQYF. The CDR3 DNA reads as TGTGCTAGTGGTCCCTCGACAGGGGGCCATTACGAGCAGTACTTC.

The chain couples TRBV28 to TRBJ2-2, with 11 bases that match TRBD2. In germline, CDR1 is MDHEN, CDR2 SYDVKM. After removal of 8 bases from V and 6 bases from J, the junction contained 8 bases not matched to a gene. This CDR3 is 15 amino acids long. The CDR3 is CASGGSGRASGELFF. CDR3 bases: TGTGCCAGCGGGGGTAGCGGGAGGGCCTCCGGGGAGCTGTTTTTT.

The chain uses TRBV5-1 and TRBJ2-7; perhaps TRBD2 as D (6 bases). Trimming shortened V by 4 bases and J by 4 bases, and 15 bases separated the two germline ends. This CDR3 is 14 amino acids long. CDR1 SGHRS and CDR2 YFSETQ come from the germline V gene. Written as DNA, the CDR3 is TGCGCCAGCAGCAAGACTAGTGGATCGTACGAGCAGTACTTC. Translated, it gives CASSKTSGSYEQYF. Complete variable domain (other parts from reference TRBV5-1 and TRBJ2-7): KAGVTQTPRYLIKTRGQQVTLSCSPISGHRSVSWYQQTPGQGLQFLFEYFSETQRNKGNFPGRFSGRQFSNSRSEMNVSTLELGDSALYLCASSKTSGSYEQYFGPGTRLTVT.

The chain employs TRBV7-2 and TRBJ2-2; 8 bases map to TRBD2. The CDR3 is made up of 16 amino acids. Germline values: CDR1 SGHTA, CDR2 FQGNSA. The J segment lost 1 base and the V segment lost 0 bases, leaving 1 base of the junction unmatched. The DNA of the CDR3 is TGTGCCAGCAGCTTAGCTAGCGGGGAGAACACCGGGGAGCTGTTTTTT. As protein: CASSLASGENTGELFF.

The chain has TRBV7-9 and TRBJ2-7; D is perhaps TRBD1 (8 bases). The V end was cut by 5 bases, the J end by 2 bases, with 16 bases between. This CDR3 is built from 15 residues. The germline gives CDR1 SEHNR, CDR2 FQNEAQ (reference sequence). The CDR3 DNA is TGTGCCAGCAGCCAAGGCGGGGGACAGGCCTACGAGCAGTACTTC. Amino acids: CASSQGGGQAYEQYF. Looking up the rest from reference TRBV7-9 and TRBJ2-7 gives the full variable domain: DTGVSQNPRHKITKRGQNVTFRCDPISEHNRLYWYRQTLGQGPEFLTYFQNEAQLEKSRLLSDRFSAERPKGSFSTLEIQRTEQGDSAMYLCASSQGGGQAYEQYFGPGTRLTVT.

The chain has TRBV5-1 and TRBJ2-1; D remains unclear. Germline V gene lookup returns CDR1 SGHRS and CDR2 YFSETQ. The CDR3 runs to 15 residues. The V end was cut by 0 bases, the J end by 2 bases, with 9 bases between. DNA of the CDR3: TGCGCCAGCAGCTTGGATGGCTGGACCTACAATGAGCAGTTCTTC. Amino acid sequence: CASSLDGWTYNEQFF.

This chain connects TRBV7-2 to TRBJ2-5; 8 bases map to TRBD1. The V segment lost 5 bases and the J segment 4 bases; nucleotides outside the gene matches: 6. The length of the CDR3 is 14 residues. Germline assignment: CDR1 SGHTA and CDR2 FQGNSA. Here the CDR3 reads CASSVTGGGETQYF. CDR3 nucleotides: TGTGCCAGCAGCGTAACAGGGGGTGGAGAGACCCAGTACTTC.

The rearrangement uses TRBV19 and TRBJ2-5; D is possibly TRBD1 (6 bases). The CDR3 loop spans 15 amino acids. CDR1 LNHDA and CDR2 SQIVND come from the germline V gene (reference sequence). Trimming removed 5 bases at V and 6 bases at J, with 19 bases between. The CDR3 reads CASSPVQGSMKTQYF. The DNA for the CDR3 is TGTGCCAGTAGTCCCGTACAGGGTAGCATGAAGACCCAGTACTTC.

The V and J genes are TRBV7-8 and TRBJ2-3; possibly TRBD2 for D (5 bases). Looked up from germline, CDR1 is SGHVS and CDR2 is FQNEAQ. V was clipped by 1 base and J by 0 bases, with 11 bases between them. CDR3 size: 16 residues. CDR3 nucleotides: TGTGCCAGCAGCTTAGTCGGCGGGCTTAGCACAGATACGCAGTATTTT. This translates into CASSLVGGLSTDTQYF.

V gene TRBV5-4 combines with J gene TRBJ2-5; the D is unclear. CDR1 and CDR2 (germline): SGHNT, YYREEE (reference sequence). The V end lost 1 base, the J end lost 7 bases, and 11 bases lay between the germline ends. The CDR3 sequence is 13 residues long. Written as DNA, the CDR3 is TGTGCCAGCAGCTTGTACGGTTCCGGGACCCAGTACTTC. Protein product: CASSLYGSGTQYF.

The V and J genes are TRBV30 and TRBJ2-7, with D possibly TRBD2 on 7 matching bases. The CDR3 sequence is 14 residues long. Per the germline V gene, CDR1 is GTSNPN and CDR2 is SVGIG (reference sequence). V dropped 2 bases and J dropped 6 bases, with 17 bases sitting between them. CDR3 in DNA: TGTGCCTGGAGTAGGGGAGGGGACATAGTCGAGCAGTACTTC. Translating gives CAWSRGGDIVEQYF.

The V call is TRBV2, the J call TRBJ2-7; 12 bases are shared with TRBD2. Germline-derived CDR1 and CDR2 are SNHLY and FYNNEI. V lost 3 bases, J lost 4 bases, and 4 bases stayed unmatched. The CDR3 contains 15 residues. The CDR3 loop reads CASSDPSGGVYEQYF. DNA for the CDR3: TGTGCCAGCAGTGACCCTAGCGGGGGGGTTTACGAGCAGTACTTC.

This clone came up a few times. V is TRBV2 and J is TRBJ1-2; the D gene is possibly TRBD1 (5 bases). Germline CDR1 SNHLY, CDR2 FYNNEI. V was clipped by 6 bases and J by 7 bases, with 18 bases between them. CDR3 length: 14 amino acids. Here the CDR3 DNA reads TGTGCCAGCAGCCCGGGACCGAAAAACCCTGGCTACACCTTC. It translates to CASSPGPKNPGYTF.

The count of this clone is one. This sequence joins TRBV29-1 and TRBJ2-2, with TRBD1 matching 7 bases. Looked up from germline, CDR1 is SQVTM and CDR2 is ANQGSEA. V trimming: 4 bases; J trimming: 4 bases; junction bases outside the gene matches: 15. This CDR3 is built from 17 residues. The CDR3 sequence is CSVGGTDPSPGTGELFF. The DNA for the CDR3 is TGCAGCGTTGGGGGGACAGATCCGTCACCGGGCACCGGGGAGCTGTTTTTT.

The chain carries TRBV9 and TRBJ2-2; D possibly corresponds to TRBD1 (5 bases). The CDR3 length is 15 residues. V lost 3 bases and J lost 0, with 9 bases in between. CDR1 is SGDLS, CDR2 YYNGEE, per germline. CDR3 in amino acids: CASSEGISNTGELFF. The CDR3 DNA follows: TGTGCCAGCAGCGAGGGGATATCGAACACCGGGGAGCTGTTTTTT.

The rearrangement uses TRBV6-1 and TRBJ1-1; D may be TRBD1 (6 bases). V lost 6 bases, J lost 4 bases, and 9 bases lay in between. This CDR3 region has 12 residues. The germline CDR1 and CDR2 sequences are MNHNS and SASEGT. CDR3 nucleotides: TGTGCCAGCAGGTCAGGGGTCACTGAAGCTTTCTTT. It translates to CASRSGVTEAFF.

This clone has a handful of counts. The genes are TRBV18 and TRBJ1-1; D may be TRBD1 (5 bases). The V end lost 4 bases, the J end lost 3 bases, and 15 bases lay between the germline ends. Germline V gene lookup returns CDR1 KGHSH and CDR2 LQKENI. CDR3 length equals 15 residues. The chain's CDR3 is CASSLGRAPYTEAFF. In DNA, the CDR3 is TGTGCCAGCTCACTGGGCAGGGCCCCCTACACTGAAGCTTTCTTT.

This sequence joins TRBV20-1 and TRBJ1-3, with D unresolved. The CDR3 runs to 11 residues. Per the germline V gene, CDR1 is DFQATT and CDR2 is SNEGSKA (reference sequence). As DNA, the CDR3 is TGCGGGTCGAGGTCTGGAAACACCATATATTTT. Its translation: CGSRSGNTIYF.

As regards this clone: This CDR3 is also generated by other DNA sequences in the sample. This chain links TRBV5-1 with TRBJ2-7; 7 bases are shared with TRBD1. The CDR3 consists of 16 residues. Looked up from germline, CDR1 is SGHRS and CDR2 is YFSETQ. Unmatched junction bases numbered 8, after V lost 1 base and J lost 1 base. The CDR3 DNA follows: TGCGCCAGCAGCTTGTCACCGGGACAGCTTTCCTACGAGCAGTACTTC. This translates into CASSLSPGQLSYEQYF.

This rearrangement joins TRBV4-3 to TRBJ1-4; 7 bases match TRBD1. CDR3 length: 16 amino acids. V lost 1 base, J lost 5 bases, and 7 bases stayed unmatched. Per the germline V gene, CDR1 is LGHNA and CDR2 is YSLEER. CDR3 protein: CASSQAAGRGNEKLFF. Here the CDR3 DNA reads TGCGCCAGCAGCCAAGCTGCGGGCAGGGGGAATGAAAAACTGTTTTTT.

CDR3 DNA: TGTGCCAGCAAGTCCAGGAACACTGAAGCTTTCTTT. Translation: CASKSRNTEAFF. J is TRBJ1-1 and V is TRBV28, with unresolved D. Germline loops: CDR1 MDHEN, CDR2 SYDVKM. This CDR3 has 12 residues. The V and J ends lost 7 bases and 1 base respectively, with 7 bases between them. The entire variable domain, with the rest obtained from reference TRBV28 and TRBJ1-1, is as follows: DVKVTQSSRYLVKRTGEKVFLECVQDMDHENMFWYRQDPGLGLRLIYFSYDVKMKEKGDIPEGYSVSREKKERFSLILESASTNQTSMYLCASKSRNTEAFFGQGTRLTVV.

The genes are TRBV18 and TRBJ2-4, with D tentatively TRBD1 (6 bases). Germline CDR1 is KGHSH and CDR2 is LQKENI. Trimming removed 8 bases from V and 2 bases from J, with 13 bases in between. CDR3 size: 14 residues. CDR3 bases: TGTGCCAGCGAGGAAGGGGGAACCAAAAACATTCAGTACTTC. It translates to CASEEGGTKNIQYF.

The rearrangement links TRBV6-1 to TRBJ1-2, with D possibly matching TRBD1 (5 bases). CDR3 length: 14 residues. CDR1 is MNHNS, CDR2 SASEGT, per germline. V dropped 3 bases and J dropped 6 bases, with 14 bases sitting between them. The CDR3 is CASSEGTLGHGYTF. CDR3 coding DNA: TGTGCCAGCAGTGAGGGGACCCTCGGGCATGGCTACACCTTC.

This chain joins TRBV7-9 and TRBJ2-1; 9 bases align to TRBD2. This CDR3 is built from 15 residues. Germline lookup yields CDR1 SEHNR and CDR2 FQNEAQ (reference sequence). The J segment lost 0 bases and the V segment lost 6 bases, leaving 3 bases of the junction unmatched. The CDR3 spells CASRNSGSSYNEQFF. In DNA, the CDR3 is TGTGCCAGCAGGAATAGCGGGAGCTCCTACAATGAGCAGTTCTTC.

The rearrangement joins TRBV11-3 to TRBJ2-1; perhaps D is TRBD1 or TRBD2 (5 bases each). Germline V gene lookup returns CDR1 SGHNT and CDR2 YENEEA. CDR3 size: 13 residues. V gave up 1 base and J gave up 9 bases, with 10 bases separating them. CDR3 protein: CASSLVGETEQFF. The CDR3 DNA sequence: TGTGCCAGCAGCTTAGTAGGGGAGACTGAGCAGTTCTTC. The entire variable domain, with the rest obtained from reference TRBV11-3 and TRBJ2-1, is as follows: EAGVVQSPRYKIIEKKQPVAFWCNPISGHNTLYWYLQNLGQGPELLIRYENEEAVDDSQLPKDRFSAERLKGVDSTLKIQPAELGDSAVYLCASSLVGETEQFFGPGTRLTVL.

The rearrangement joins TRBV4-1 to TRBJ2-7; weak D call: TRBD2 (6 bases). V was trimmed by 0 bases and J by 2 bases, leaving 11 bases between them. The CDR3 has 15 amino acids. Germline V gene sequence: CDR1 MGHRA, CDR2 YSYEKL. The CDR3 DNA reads TGCGCCAGCAGCCAAGATGGGGGGAGAGCCTACGAGCAGTACTTC. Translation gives CASSQDGGRAYEQYF.

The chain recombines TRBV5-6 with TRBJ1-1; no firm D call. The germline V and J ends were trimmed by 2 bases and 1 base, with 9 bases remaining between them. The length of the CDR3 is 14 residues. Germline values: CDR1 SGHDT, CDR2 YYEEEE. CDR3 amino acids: CASSFVGRNTEAFF. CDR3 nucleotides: TGTGCCAGCAGCTTTGTCGGGCGGAACACTGAAGCTTTCTTT.

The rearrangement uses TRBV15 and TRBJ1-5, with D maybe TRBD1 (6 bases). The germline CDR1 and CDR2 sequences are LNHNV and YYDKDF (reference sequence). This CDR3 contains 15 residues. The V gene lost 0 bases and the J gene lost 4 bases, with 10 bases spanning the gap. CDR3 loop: CATSREDRNNQPQHF. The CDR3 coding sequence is TGTGCCACCAGCAGAGAGGACAGAAATAATCAGCCCCAGCATTTT.